The 3 T cell receptor beta chains presented below share a single source sample, sequenced in a study of blood T cell repertoires in COVID-19. Only in-frame clones appear in the TCRdb table, and some are missing; sequencing was by immunoSEQ multiplex PCR. The sample has some 240,000 clones, roughly 81% seen once. The sequencing input was PBMCs or T cells enriched from blood (not recorded which). These TCRs come from a woman aged 45-59 years who had been exposed to COVID-19.

The chain links TRBV13 to TRBJ1-3; D is uncertain. Germline V gives CDR1 PRHDT, CDR2 FYEKMQ (reference sequence). This CDR3 spans 17 amino acids. Trimming cost V 5 bases and J 4 bases, with 21 bases left between them. Written as DNA, the CDR3 is TGTGCCAGCAGCCTAAACGATGGGCTCAGAGCCGGAAACACCATATATTTT. Translated: CASSLNDGLRAGNTIYF.

This chain links TRBV5-1 with TRBJ2-5; D is possibly TRBD2 (6 bases). Germline V gene data show CDR1 as SGHRS and CDR2 as YFSETQ. The germline V and J ends were trimmed by 3 bases and 4 bases, with 16 bases remaining between them. The CDR3 loop spans 15 amino acids. The CDR3 coding sequence is TGCGCCAGCAGCTGGGGGGATCAGGGAGCAGAGACCCAGTACTTC. Residues: CASSWGDQGAETQYF.

J is TRBJ1-1 and V is TRBV6-2 or TRBV6-3; maybe TRBD1 (6 bases). Between the trimmed V and J ends, which lost 2 bases and 0 bases, there was a span of 7 bases. Germline V gives CDR1 MNHEY, CDR2 SVGEGT. The length of the CDR3 is 14 residues. Here the CDR3 reads CASSYTGMNTEAFF. DNA for the CDR3: TGTGCCAGCAGTTACACAGGGATGAACACTGAAGCTTTCTTT.